The clone carrying this T cell receptor beta chain has a count of ten or more. Its target is not known. CDR3 length equals 13 residues. Trimming left V 1 base short and J 6 bases short, with 8 bases between. CDR1 and CDR2 from the germline V gene are SGHTA and FQGNSA. Researchers attached unique molecular identifiers to individual cDNA molecules. TCRdb redid the calling of the 5' RACE reads with MiXCR, one entry per CDR3 protein. The sample shows fewer than 30,000 distinct CDR3 sequences, approximately 5.3% of them seen only once. The entry originates in a study of early T cells in non-severe SARS-CoV-2 infection. Study context: The input, bulk RNA from unsorted whole blood, was sequenced, and chains were unpaired.

Study results and caveats: Matching against VDJdb likely underestimated virus-specific expansions, favoring anti-spike CD8.

This clonotype originated in an adult who was a healthcare worker with PCR-confirmed SARS-CoV-2 infection or an uninfected control (not recorded which). Sequences were obtained from whole blood. The V and J genes are TRBV7-2 and TRBJ2-3; no clear D. CDR3 in amino acids: CASSLVDPDTQYF. CDR3 DNA sequence: TGTGCCAGCAGCTTAGTTGACCCGGATACGCAGTATTTT.